A selection of T cell receptor beta chains follows, all from one sample in a study of immune evolution from preneoplasia to lung adenocarcinoma. Some clones are missing from TCRdb's copy, which holds only in-frame ones; the method was immunoSEQ multiplex PCR. The table has some 6,100 clones, about four fifths seen once. Sequenced: FFPE adjacent normal lung tissue. The receptors derive from an older donor with lung adenocarcinoma. CDR3s leave out the opening cysteine and the closing phenylalanine or tryptophan.

cdr3_aa j_call v_call
ASSLFSSDSYGYT TRBJ1-2 TRBV27
ASSLDPDRSGNQPQH TRBJ1-5 TRBV7-2
ASSLSGSSYNEQF TRBJ2-1 TRBV7-2
ASSFSQLETQY TRBJ2-5 TRBV7-3
ASSYGGASSYEQY TRBJ2-7 TRBV6-5
ASSLGSAEPAQF TRBJ2-1 TRBV11-3
ASSLVANTEAF TRBJ1-1 TRBV7-9
AWSQGQSSGNTIY TRBJ1-3 TRBV30
ASSEGGEQF TRBJ2-1 TRBV7-3
ASSLYQGTLDGYT TRBJ1-2 TRBV6-5
ASSLGGWDNEQF TRBJ2-1 TRBV5-4
ASSLVEDGELF TRBJ2-2 TRBV11-1
AISRAGQESDEQY TRBJ2-7 TRBV10-3
ASSHLNQVGEQY TRBJ2-7 TRBV4-1
ASSASEAGEQF TRBJ2-1 TRBV7-9
ASSGTSLNEKLF TRBJ1-4 TRBV7-8
ASSATPTGGRDTQY TRBJ2-3 TRBV10-1